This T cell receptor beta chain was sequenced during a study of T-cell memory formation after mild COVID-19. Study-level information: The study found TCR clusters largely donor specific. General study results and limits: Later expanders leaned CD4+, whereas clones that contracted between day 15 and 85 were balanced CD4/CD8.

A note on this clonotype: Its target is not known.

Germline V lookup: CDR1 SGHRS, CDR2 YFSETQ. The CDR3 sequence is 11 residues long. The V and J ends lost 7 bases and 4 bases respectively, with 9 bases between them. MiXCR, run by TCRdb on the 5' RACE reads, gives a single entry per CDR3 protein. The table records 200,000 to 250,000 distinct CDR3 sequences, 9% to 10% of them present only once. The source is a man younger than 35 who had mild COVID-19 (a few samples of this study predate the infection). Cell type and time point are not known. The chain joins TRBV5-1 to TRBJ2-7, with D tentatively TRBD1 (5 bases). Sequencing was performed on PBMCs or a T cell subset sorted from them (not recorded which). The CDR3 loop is CASRRAYEQYF. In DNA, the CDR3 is TGCGCCAGCCGCAGGGCGTACGAGCAGTACTTC.